This entry lists 12 T cell receptor beta chains sequenced from one sample in a study of blood T cell repertoires in COVID-19. Assay used: immunoSEQ multiplex PCR; TCRdb lists only in-frame clones, some missing. The table lists hundreds of thousands of clones, more than 85% of them singletons. The sample consisted of peripheral blood. The receptors shown here come from a man in his sixties with COVID-19, enrolled during active disease.

The V gene is TRBV2, the J gene TRBJ2-7, with 10 bases lining up with TRBD2. The CDR3 has 14 amino acids. Trimming took 8 bases from V and 1 from J; bases not matched to a gene: 5. The germline gives CDR1 SNHLY, CDR2 FYNNEI. Here the CDR3 reads CASRLAGESYEQYF. DNA for the CDR3: TGTGCCAGCCGGCTAGCGGGGGAGTCCTACGAGCAGTACTTC.

CDR3 amino acids: CASRGGDTQYF. DNA of the CDR3: TGTGCCAGCAGGGGAGGAGATACGCAGTATTTT. V usage is TRBV6-6 and J usage is TRBJ2-3; D may be TRBD2 (6 bases). V was cut by 6 bases and J by 5 bases, with 6 bases left in between. The germline V gene encodes CDR1 MNHNY and CDR2 SVGAGI (reference sequence). The CDR3 is 11 amino acids.

The chain couples TRBV9 to TRBJ2-7; TRBD1 matches at 9 bases. Germline V gene lookup returns CDR1 SGDLS and CDR2 YYNGEE. The CDR3 is 15 residues long. Trimming cost V 2 bases and J 2 bases; bases outside gene matches: 5. Here the CDR3 reads CASSVGWTGAYEQYF. CDR3 nucleotides: TGTGCCAGCAGCGTGGGTTGGACAGGGGCCTACGAGCAGTACTTC.

The CDR3 DNA sequence: TGCGCCAGCAGCCAAGTTGGAGGTCCATACAATGAGCAGTTCTTC. Amino acids: CASSQVGGPYNEQFF. V usage is TRBV4-1 and J usage is TRBJ2-1; D is possibly TRBD2 (5 bases). Trimming left V 1 base short and J 4 bases short, with 11 bases between. The CDR3 spans 15 residues. Germline lookup yields CDR1 MGHRA and CDR2 YSYEKL.

The chain employs TRBV7-9 and TRBJ1-2, with TRBD1 matching over 7 bases. After removal of 4 bases from V and 4 bases from J, the junction contained 6 bases not matched to a gene. Germline loops: CDR1 SEHNR, CDR2 FQNEAQ (reference sequence). This CDR3 is built from 14 residues. This CDR3 reads CASSWYRGSYGYTF. The CDR3 coding sequence is TGTGCCAGCAGCTGGTACAGGGGCAGCTATGGCTACACCTTC.

This chain uses TRBV6-9 with TRBJ2-2; 7 nucleotides agree with TRBD2. Trimming removed 4 bases from V and 4 bases from J; junction bases left unmatched: 9. Per the germline V gene, CDR1 is MNHGY and CDR2 is SVAAGI. The CDR3 runs to 16 residues. CDR3 loop: CASSFPAGAVTGELFF. The CDR3 coding sequence is TGTGCCAGCAGTTTCCCCGCGGGAGCGGTCACCGGGGAGCTGTTTTTT.

CDR3 residues: CASSLDFGGYTF. DNA for the CDR3: TGTGCCAGCAGCTTAGATTTCGGCGGGTACACCTTC. The chain joins TRBV11-2 to TRBJ1-2; D ambiguous. The CDR3 sequence is 12 residues long. Germline V gives CDR1 SGHAT, CDR2 FQNNGV. The V end was cut by 0 bases, the J end by 11 bases, with 10 bases between.

The chain links TRBV5-1 to TRBJ2-1; a weak D match, TRBD1 (6 bases). The V gene's germline CDR1 is SGHRS and CDR2 YFSETQ. With 7 bases removed from V and 4 bases from J, the gap between germline ends came to 12 bases. This CDR3 is built from 13 residues. CDR3 DNA sequence: TGCGCCAGCGCAGAAGGGGGATACAATGAGCAGTTCTTC. The encoded protein is CASAEGGYNEQFF.

The chain uses TRBV19 and TRBJ2-3, with 8 nucleotides matching TRBD1. Trimming removed 6 bases from V and 3 bases from J; junction bases left unmatched: 14. The CDR3 covers 17 residues. Germline V gene data show CDR1 as LNHDA and CDR2 as SQIVND (reference sequence). CDR3 sequence (DNA): TGTGCCAGTAGAGATTGGGGTGGACAGGGCAGAACAGATACGCAGTATTTT. It translates to CASRDWGGQGRTDTQYF.

The chain couples TRBV19 to TRBJ2-1; D is possibly TRBD2 (6 bases). The V and J ends lost 5 bases and 10 bases respectively, with 21 bases between them. Germline values: CDR1 LNHDA, CDR2 SQIVND (reference sequence). CDR3 size: 15 residues. CDR3 region: CASSVTSGVYSEQFF. CDR3 DNA: TGTGCCAGTAGTGTGACTAGTGGAGTCTACTCCGAGCAGTTCTTC.

The V gene is TRBV5-6, the J gene TRBJ2-5; 11 nucleotides line up with TRBD1. In germline, CDR1 is SGHDT, CDR2 YYEEEE. With 3 bases clipped from V and 5 bases from J, the junction kept 6 bases outside the gene matches. CDR3 length: 15 amino acids. CDR3 DNA: TGTGCCAGCAGCTCATTAGGGACAGGGGGTGAGACCCAGTACTTC. It is translated as CASSSLGTGGETQYF.

The chain has TRBV7-2 and TRBJ2-1; 8 bases agree with TRBD1. The CDR3 is made up of 14 amino acids. J lost 6 bases, V lost 7 bases, and 8 bases had no gene match. Germline loops: CDR1 SGHTA, CDR2 FQGNSA. The CDR3 DNA reads as TGTGCCAGCATCTCGGACAGGGCCTTCAATGAGCAGTTCTTC. Its translation is CASISDRAFNEQFF.